What follows describes a single T cell receptor beta chain. This sample was taken from a study of cytotoxic CD8 clonotypes in ibrutinib-treated CLL. Background on the study: Response sampling came at median approximately twelve months of treatment, ranging about 6 to 36 months.

The method was immunoSEQ multiplex PCR; TCRdb's version includes in-frame clones alone and lacks a portion of them. The sample lists roughly 76,000 clones; 80% were seen once. J lost 4 bases, V lost 6 bases, and 5 bases had no gene match. This CDR3 is built from 13 residues. CDR1 SNHLY and CDR2 FYNNEI come from the germline V gene. J is TRBJ1-1 and V is TRBV2; the match to TRBD1 covers 7 bases. Sequencing used PBMCs, obtained at disease progression, from a patient treated with ibrutinib. The clonotype was recovered from a human donor with chronic lymphocytic leukemia. CDR3 nucleotide sequence: TGTGCCAGCAGCCTTACAGGGGTCACTGAAGCTTTCTTT. This translates into CASSLTGVTEAFF. The full variable domain, in which reference TRBV2 and TRBJ1-1 provide the parts outside the CDR3, is EPEVTQTPSHQVTQMGQEVILRCVPISNHLYFYWYRQILGQKVEFLVSFYNNEISEKSEIFDDQFSVERPDGSNFTLKIRSTKLEDSAMYFCASSLTGVTEAFFGQGTRLTVV.